This TCR beta chain was recovered during a study of T cell responses to AZD1222 COVID-19 vaccine (dated by TCRdb to 2020 to 2023). In terms of the full investigation: Because spike-specific TCR depth and breadth did not differ between the two schedules, AZD1222 recipients who got a second dose at roughly 4 weeks were pooled with those who got a second dose at roughly 12 weeks. TCR sequencing was performed for over 230 trial participants, of whom 207 were given two doses of AZD1222 and around 26 were given two doses of MenACWY control vaccine. Trial participants were enrolled into age subgroups of 18-55, 56-69 and 70-plus years, which contained approximately 150, 28 and 58 TCR-sequenced participants, respectively. What the work shows at the level of the full study, not this receptor alone: After two AZD1222 doses, spike-specific TCR breadth and depth were significantly higher than at day 0 and than in MenACWY recipients. The 56-69-year group was small, and its depth increase did not reach significance, likely because of low power. Conclusions about previously exposed vaccinees are limited because only five to seven AZD1222 recipients were SARS-CoV-2 seropositive at baseline. Participants were mostly white British, with more females than males. The authors suggested clonal diversity may have been underestimated. Reportedly, close to half of the unique spike-specific TCRs recognized epitopes lying outside the regions that are mutated in the B.1.351 and B.1.1.7 variants. No day 14 peak-response samples were available, so repertoires were characterized only after the peak T cell response. Vaccine-associated CD4 TCRs spanned the whole spike protein, with dominant responses in regions 160-218 and 743-854.

A note on this clone: The clone's antigen remains unknown. No base-level quality is on record; no much larger clone is a single base apart.

The CDR3 regions of human TCRbeta chains were analyzed by immunosequencing. The source study handled its data this way. TCRs in the repertoires were compared against a reference library of SARS-CoV-2-specific TCRs that had been generated with the MIRA antigen-specificity platform. Breadth was defined as the fraction of unique TCRs that were SARS-CoV-2-associated. Depth was defined as the fraction of total T cells that were SARS-CoV-2-associated. Using the MIRA data, each spike-specific TCR was assigned both to the spike region to which the TCR was reactive and to a CD4 or CD8 class. Log10-transformed breadth and depth values were compared by one-way ANOVA with Sidak's multiple comparisons tests. TCRdb holds this immuneACCESS table with in-frame rearrangements only. Some clones are missing; in checked studies, unresolved V genes explain under half, and the rest has no known cause. V, J and clone size reflect that table, while D and trimming were determined from the DNA. This sample gives some 130,000 clones in total; 88% of them show up just once. Of the sample, about 8.3% falls within the top ten clones.

V and J lose 5 bases and 5 bases, and a span of 6 bases separates them. The CDR3 spans 11 residues, from the cysteine through the phenylalanine. Here the CDR3 DNA is all that survives: 33 bases in frame from base 1. As encoded in the germline V gene, CDR1 is MNHEY while CDR2 is SVGEGT. Taken with the paper, the label for time point translates to: baseline before first vaccination. Vaccinee samples came from UK trials COV001 and COV002, including a single-blind randomized controlled phase 2/3 trial of AZD1222 (ChAdOx1 nCoV-19) in healthy adults. Trial participant PBMC samples were collected at day 0 and day 28 after the second dose for TCRbeta chain sequencing.

The V and J genes are TRBV6-2 or TRBV6-3 and TRBJ2-5; TRBD1 might be the D gene, on 6 matching bases. The receptor was isolated from an adult in good health. The sequences come from peripheral blood, collected on day 0 of AZD1222 vaccination. Read as DNA, the sequence is TGTGCCAGCAGTCAGGGGGAGACCCAGTACTTC. This translates into CASSQGETQYF.